Listed below are T cell receptor beta chains from one sample, sequenced in a study of blood T cells in healthy people across ages. TCRdb reprocessed the 5' RACE reads via MiXCR and lists one record per CDR3 protein. The table has under 950,000 distinct CDR3 sequences, about a fifth seen once. The sequenced material came from blood. The receptor set was obtained from a man aged 70-80 years in good health. Both conserved end residues are part of each CDR3. The order of the fields is J gene, D gene, V gene, clone size, CDR3 DNA, CDR3 protein. The D gene is left open where the match is weak. Clone size is not always given. Where it is, it says once, few, many or a class for expanded clones.

j_call: TRBJ1-1; d_call: NA; v_call: TRBV14; clone_size: few; cdr3_nt: TGTGCCAGCAGCCAACTTGTATTAGGGGGGTCGACTAAGGCAGCTTTCTTT; cdr3_aa: CASSQLVLGGSTKAAFF
j_call: TRBJ1-4; d_call: NA; v_call: TRBV13; clone_size: few; cdr3_nt: TGTGCCAGCAGCAGATATGGGGGGGGCAATAATGAAAAACTGTTTTTT; cdr3_aa: CASSRYGGGNNEKLFF
j_call: TRBJ1-4; d_call: NA; v_call: TRBV2; clone_size: NA; cdr3_nt: TGTGCCAGCAGCATACTGCCTGAAACGGGGGAAAAACTGTTTTTT; cdr3_aa: CASSILPETGEKLFF
j_call: TRBJ2-5; d_call: TRBD1; v_call: TRBV5-1; clone_size: few; cdr3_nt: TGCGCCAGCAGCGAGGGGACAGGGGGCCGGTGGGGGACCCAGTACTTC; cdr3_aa: CASSEGTGGRWGTQYF
j_call: TRBJ2-1; d_call: TRBD2; v_call: TRBV5-1; clone_size: NA; cdr3_nt: TGCGCCAGCAGCATAGGGACTACACTTTACAATGAGCAGTTCTTC; cdr3_aa: CASSIGTTLYNEQFF
j_call: TRBJ2-4; d_call: NA; v_call: TRBV20-1; clone_size: NA; cdr3_nt: TGCAGTGCTCGTGACTGGACTGGGGCCAAAAACATTCAGTACTTC; cdr3_aa: CSARDWTGAKNIQYF
j_call: TRBJ2-7; d_call: NA; v_call: TRBV29-1; clone_size: few; cdr3_nt: TGCAGCGTTGGACTCAAGAAGAGCAACGAGCAGTACTTC; cdr3_aa: CSVGLKKSNEQYF
j_call: TRBJ1-2; d_call: TRBD1; v_call: TRBV5-1; clone_size: many; cdr3_nt: TGCGCCAGCAGCTTGGTCGGCGACGGACAGGGAGGGGGCTACACCTTC; cdr3_aa: CASSLVGDGQGGGYTF
j_call: TRBJ2-2; d_call: TRBD2; v_call: TRBV12-3/TRBV12-4; clone_size: NA; cdr3_nt: TGTGCCAGCAGCCGCGGACTAGCGGGGAACACCGGGGAGCTGTTTTTT; cdr3_aa: CASSRGLAGNTGELFF
j_call: TRBJ2-1; d_call: NA; v_call: TRBV27; clone_size: NA; cdr3_nt: TGTGCCAGCAGCTTGCAGGGGAGGAATGAGCAGTTCTTC; cdr3_aa: CASSLQGRNEQFF
j_call: TRBJ2-7; d_call: TRBD1; v_call: TRBV20-1; clone_size: NA; cdr3_nt: TGCAGTGCTTCACGAGGACAGGGCTACGAGCAGTACTTC; cdr3_aa: CSASRGQGYEQYF
j_call: TRBJ2-7; d_call: TRBD2; v_call: TRBV28; clone_size: few; cdr3_nt: TGTGCCAGCAGTTTAGGGACTAGCGGGGGAAGGAGGGGCGAGCAGTACTTC; cdr3_aa: CASSLGTSGGRRGEQYF
j_call: TRBJ2-5; d_call: TRBD2; v_call: TRBV12-5; clone_size: NA; cdr3_nt: TGTGCTAGTGGTTACGGGACTAGCGGTCAAGAGACCCAGTACTTC; cdr3_aa: CASGYGTSGQETQYF
j_call: TRBJ1-2; d_call: NA; v_call: TRBV20-1; clone_size: few; cdr3_nt: TGCAGTGCGACTCACCGGGACAAGAAGGACTACACCTTC; cdr3_aa: CSATHRDKKDYTF
j_call: TRBJ2-2; d_call: TRBD2; v_call: TRBV12-3/TRBV12-4; clone_size: NA; cdr3_nt: TGTGCCAGCAGTTCCACTATACTCACTAGCGGGAGGGTCGGGGAGCTGTTTTTT; cdr3_aa: CASSSTILTSGRVGELFF
j_call: TRBJ2-2; d_call: NA; v_call: TRBV29-1; clone_size: many; cdr3_nt: TGCAGCGTTGACGAAGCGGGGAACACCGGGGAGCTGTTTTTT; cdr3_aa: CSVDEAGNTGELFF
j_call: TRBJ2-4; d_call: TRBD1; v_call: TRBV3-1; clone_size: few; cdr3_nt: TGTGCCAGCAGCCCCGACCCGGGACAGGGAAACATTCAGTACTTC; cdr3_aa: CASSPDPGQGNIQYF
j_call: TRBJ2-2; d_call: NA; v_call: TRBV7-9; clone_size: NA; cdr3_nt: TGTGCCAGCAGCACTGGCCTGAACACCGGGGAGCTGTTTTTT; cdr3_aa: CASSTGLNTGELFF
j_call: TRBJ2-5; d_call: NA; v_call: TRBV5-1; clone_size: many; cdr3_nt: TGCGCCAGCAGCTTGGGGACAGTGGAGACCCAGTACTTC; cdr3_aa: CASSLGTVETQYF
j_call: TRBJ2-5; d_call: NA; v_call: TRBV5-1; clone_size: many; cdr3_nt: TGCGCCAGCAGCACAAACAGGAAAACTCAAGAGACCCAGTACTTC; cdr3_aa: CASSTNRKTQETQYF
j_call: TRBJ2-5; d_call: NA; v_call: TRBV4-2; clone_size: few; cdr3_nt: TGTGCCAGCAGTCCTGTACTAGATGGAGAGACCCAGTACTTC; cdr3_aa: CASSPVLDGETQYF
j_call: TRBJ1-1; d_call: TRBD1; v_call: TRBV5-1; clone_size: NA; cdr3_nt: TGCGCCAGCAGCTGGGGACAGGCCAGGAACACTGAAGCTTTCTTT; cdr3_aa: CASSWGQARNTEAFF
j_call: TRBJ1-2; d_call: NA; v_call: TRBV20-1; clone_size: NA; cdr3_nt: TGCAGTGCCGAGGGGGGGGCTGGCTACACCTTC; cdr3_aa: CSAEGGAGYTF
j_call: TRBJ2-3; d_call: NA; v_call: TRBV20-1; clone_size: NA; cdr3_nt: TGCAGTGCCTTGAACGCCCTATCTGGCACAGATACGCAGTATTTT; cdr3_aa: CSALNALSGTDTQYF
j_call: TRBJ1-2; d_call: NA; v_call: TRBV28; clone_size: few; cdr3_nt: TGTGCCAGCAGTTTAAGAGGGGAGGGCAACACCTTC; cdr3_aa: CASSLRGEGNTF
j_call: TRBJ2-6; d_call: NA; v_call: TRBV7-2; clone_size: few; cdr3_nt: TGTGCCAGCAGCTTAGTGAGTGGCTCTGGGGCCAACGTCCTGACTTTC; cdr3_aa: CASSLVSGSGANVLTF
j_call: TRBJ2-3; d_call: NA; v_call: TRBV12-5; clone_size: NA; cdr3_nt: TGTGCTAGTGGATCCACCCGGGAGTTTCCCGGGGGCACAGATACGCAGTATTTT; cdr3_aa: CASGSTREFPGGTDTQYF
j_call: TRBJ2-1; d_call: TRBD2; v_call: TRBV29-1; clone_size: NA; cdr3_nt: TGCAGCGTTGAATTCCCACCAAGCGGGAGGGCCGAGGGTGAGCAGTTCTTC; cdr3_aa: CSVEFPPSGRAEGEQFF
j_call: TRBJ2-7; d_call: NA; v_call: TRBV29-1; clone_size: NA; cdr3_nt: TGCAGCGCCTCGCGGGACACTTCCTACGAGCAGTACTTC; cdr3_aa: CSASRDTSYEQYF
j_call: TRBJ2-2; d_call: NA; v_call: TRBV6-6; clone_size: few; cdr3_nt: TGTGCCAGCAGTTACCCGAACACCGGGGAGCTGTTTTTT; cdr3_aa: CASSYPNTGELFF
j_call: TRBJ2-1; d_call: TRBD1; v_call: TRBV5-1; clone_size: NA; cdr3_nt: TGCGCCAGCAGCTCTACAGGGGGCGTCTACAATGAGCAGTTCTTC; cdr3_aa: CASSSTGGVYNEQFF
j_call: TRBJ1-4; d_call: TRBD1; v_call: TRBV5-1; clone_size: NA; cdr3_nt: TGCGCCAGCAGCTTGGAAGTTTCAGGGGGCGGTGAAAAACTGTTTTTT; cdr3_aa: CASSLEVSGGGEKLFF
j_call: TRBJ1-3; d_call: NA; v_call: TRBV12-3/TRBV12-4; clone_size: few; cdr3_nt: TGTGCCAGCAGTTTTTACGGAAACTCTGGAAACACCATATATTTT; cdr3_aa: CASSFYGNSGNTIYF
j_call: TRBJ2-1; d_call: NA; v_call: TRBV19; clone_size: few; cdr3_nt: TGTCCGCGGACCGGGAAAGGGGGCTACAATGAGCAGTTCTTC; cdr3_aa: CPRTGKGGYNEQFF
j_call: TRBJ2-3; d_call: TRBD2; v_call: TRBV20-1; clone_size: NA; cdr3_nt: TGCAGTGCCAACCCCGGGACTAGCGGAACAGATACGCAGTATTTT; cdr3_aa: CSANPGTSGTDTQYF
j_call: TRBJ1-1; d_call: NA; v_call: TRBV10-3; clone_size: few; cdr3_nt: TGTGCCATCAGTGGTTCGGGGCCGAATCCTTGGGCTTTCTTT; cdr3_aa: CAISGSGPNPWAFF
j_call: TRBJ2-5; d_call: NA; v_call: TRBV9; clone_size: few; cdr3_nt: TGTGCCAGCAGCGTGGGCCCTAGCCGAGAGACCCAGTACTTC; cdr3_aa: CASSVGPSRETQYF
j_call: TRBJ1-2; d_call: NA; v_call: TRBV20-1; clone_size: NA; cdr3_nt: TGCAGTGCAAAGAGAGAGGGTTATGGCTACACCTTC; cdr3_aa: CSAKREGYGYTF
j_call: TRBJ2-5; d_call: TRBD2; v_call: TRBV4-1; clone_size: many; cdr3_nt: TGCGCCAGCAGCCTAGGACTAGCGGGGGATGAGACCCAGTACTTC; cdr3_aa: CASSLGLAGDETQYF